A selection of T cell receptor beta chains follows, all from one sample in a study of blood T cells in healthy people across ages. From the 5' RACE reads, TCRdb called clonotypes with MiXCR, one entry per CDR3 protein. Among about 1.5 million distinct CDR3 sequences listed, approximately 42% were seen once. Source material: blood. The receptor set was obtained from a woman between 18 and 30 years old in good health. Each CDR3 is given with its conserved first and last residue. D genes are given only for firm matches. Clone size is stated in some rows and not others, as once, few, many or a class when expanded.

clone_size d_call j_call v_call cdr3_aa cdr3_nt
. . TRBJ1-5 TRBV5-1 CASSLGTGLGFDQPQHF TGCGCCAGCAGCTTAGGTACTGGGCTCGGTTTCGATCAGCCCCAGCATTTT
. TRBD2 TRBJ2-7 TRBV3-1 CASSQGLGLAVYEQYF TGTGCCAGCAGCCAAGGTTTGGGACTAGCGGTATACGAGCAGTACTTC
. . TRBJ1-4 TRBV15 CAASRDRGTNEKLFF TGTGCCGCCAGCAGAGACCGGGGAACTAATGAAAAACTGTTTTTT
. TRBD1 TRBJ2-7 TRBV12-3/TRBV12-4 CASRGAGTGFYEQYF TGTGCCAGCAGGGGGGCGGGGACAGGGTTCTACGAGCAGTACTTC
. . TRBJ1-1 TRBV5-1 CASSYDGGNPEAFF TGCGCCAGCAGCTACGACGGAGGAAACCCCGAAGCTTTCTTT
. TRBD2 TRBJ2-3 TRBV7-2 CASSPVRTSGSYSTDTQYF TGTGCCAGCAGCCCTGTCAGGACTAGCGGGAGCTATAGCACAGATACGCAGTATTTT
. . TRBJ1-5 TRBV4-1 CASSREEGNQPQHF TGCGCCAGCAGCCGAGAGGAGGGGAATCAGCCCCAGCATTTT
few . TRBJ1-1 TRBV3-1 CASSQSRQNTEAFF TGTGCCAGCAGCCAATCCCGACAGAACACTGAAGCTTTCTTT
. . TRBJ1-2 TRBV9 CASSPGGAHYGYTF TGTGCCTCTAGTCCGGGGGGCGCGCACTATGGCTACACCTTC
. TRBD2 TRBJ2-1 TRBV28 CASKGTSSYNEQFF TGTGCCAGTAAAGGGACTAGCTCCTACAATGAGCAGTTCTTC
few . TRBJ2-7 TRBV27 CASSHEGSSYEQYF TGTGCCAGCAGCCACGAAGGCAGCTCCTACGAGCAGTACTTC
. . TRBJ2-3 TRBV6-1 CASRSRGVTDTQYF TGTGCCAGCAGGAGCCGAGGGGTCACAGATACGCAGTATTTT
. TRBD1 TRBJ2-5 TRBV3-1 CASSQARGRQSAQYF TGTGCCAGCAGCCAAGCCAGGGGGCGGCAAAGTGCCCAGTACTTC
few . TRBJ1-5 TRBV6-6 CASSPFIQPQHF TGTGCCAGCAGTCCCTTCATTCAGCCCCAGCATTTT